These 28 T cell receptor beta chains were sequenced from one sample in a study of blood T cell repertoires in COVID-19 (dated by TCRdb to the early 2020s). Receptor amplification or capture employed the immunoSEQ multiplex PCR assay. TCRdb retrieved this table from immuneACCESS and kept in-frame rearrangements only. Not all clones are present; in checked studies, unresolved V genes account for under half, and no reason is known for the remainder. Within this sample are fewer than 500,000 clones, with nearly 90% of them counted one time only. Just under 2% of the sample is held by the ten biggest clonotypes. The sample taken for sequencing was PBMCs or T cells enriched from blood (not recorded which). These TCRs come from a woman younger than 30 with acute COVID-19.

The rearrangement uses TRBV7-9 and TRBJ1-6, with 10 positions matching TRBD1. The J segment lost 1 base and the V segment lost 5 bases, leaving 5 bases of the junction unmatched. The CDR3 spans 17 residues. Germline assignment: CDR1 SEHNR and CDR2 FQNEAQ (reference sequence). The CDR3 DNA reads TGTGCCAGCAGCCCGGGACAGGGGATGTCCTATAATTCACCCCTCCACTTT. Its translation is CASSPGQGMSYNSPLHF.

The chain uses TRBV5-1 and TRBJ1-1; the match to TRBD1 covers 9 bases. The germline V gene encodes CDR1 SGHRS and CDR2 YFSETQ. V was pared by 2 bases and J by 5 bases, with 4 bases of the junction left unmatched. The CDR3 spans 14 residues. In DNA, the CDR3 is TGCGCCAGCAGCTTTACAGGGGGCTGGACTGAAGCTTTCTTT. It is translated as CASSFTGGWTEAFF.

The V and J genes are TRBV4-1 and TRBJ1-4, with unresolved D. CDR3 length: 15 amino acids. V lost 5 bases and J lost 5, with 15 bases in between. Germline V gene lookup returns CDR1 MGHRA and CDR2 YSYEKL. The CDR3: CASSGVGEGNEKLFF. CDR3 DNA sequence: TGCGCCAGCAGCGGAGTCGGGGAGGGAAATGAAAAACTGTTTTTT.

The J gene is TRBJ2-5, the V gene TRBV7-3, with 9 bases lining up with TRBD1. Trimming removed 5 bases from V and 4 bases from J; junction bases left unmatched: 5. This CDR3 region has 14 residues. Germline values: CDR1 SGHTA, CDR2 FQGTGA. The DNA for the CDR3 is TGTGCCAGCAGCCCGGGACAGGGAGCAGAGACCCAGTACTTC. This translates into CASSPGQGAETQYF.

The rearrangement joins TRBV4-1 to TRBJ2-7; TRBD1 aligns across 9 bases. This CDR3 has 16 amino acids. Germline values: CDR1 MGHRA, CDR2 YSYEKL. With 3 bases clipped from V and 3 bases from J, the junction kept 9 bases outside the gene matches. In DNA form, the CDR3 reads TGCGCCAGCAGCCAGATCACGGGGACAGGGTACTACGAGCAGTACTTC. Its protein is CASSQITGTGYYEQYF.

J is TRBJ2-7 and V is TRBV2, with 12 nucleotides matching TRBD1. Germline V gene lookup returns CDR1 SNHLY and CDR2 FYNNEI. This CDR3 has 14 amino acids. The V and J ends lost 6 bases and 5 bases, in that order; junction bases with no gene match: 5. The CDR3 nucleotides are TGTGCCAGCAGACCTGGGACAGGGGGCCACGAGCAGTACTTC. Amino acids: CASRPGTGGHEQYF.

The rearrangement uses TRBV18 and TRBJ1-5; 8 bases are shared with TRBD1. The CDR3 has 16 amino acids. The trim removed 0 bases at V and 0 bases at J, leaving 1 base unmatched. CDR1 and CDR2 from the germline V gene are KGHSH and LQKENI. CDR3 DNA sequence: TGTGCCAGCTCACCACCGACAGGGGTTAGCAATCAGCCCCAGCATTTT. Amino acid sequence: CASSPPTGVSNQPQHF.

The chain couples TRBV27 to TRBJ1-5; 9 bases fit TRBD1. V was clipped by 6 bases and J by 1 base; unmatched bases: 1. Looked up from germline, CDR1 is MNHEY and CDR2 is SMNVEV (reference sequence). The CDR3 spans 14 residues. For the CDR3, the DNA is TGTGCCAGCAGGACAGGGGGAAGCAATCAGCCCCAGCATTTT. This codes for CASRTGGSNQPQHF.

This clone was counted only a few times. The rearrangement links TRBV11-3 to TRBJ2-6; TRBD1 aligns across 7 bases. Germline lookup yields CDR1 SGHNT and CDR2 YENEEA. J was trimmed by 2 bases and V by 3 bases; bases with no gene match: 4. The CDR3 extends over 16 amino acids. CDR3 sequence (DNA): TGTGCCAGCAGCTTGGCGACAGGGACTGGGGCCAACGTCCTGACTTTC. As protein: CASSLATGTGANVLTF.

DNA for the CDR3: TGTGCCAGCAGTACCCACGCGTACCAAGAGACCCAGTACTTC. It yields the protein CASSTHAYQETQYF. This chain uses TRBV5-4 with TRBJ2-5; D not certain. This CDR3 has 14 residues. Germline V gives CDR1 SGHNT, CDR2 YYREEE (reference sequence). Trimming left V 5 bases short and J 0 bases short, with 11 bases between. Complete variable domain (other parts from reference TRBV5-4 and TRBJ2-5): ETGVTQSPTHLIKTRGQQVTLRCSSQSGHNTVSWYQQALGQGPQFIFQYYREEENGRGNFPPRFSGLQFPNYSSELNVNALELDDSALYLCASSTHAYQETQYFGPGTRLLVL.

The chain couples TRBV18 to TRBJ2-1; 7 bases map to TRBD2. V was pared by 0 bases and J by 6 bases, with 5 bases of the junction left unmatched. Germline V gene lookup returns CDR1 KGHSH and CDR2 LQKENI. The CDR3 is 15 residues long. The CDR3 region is CASSPPGLRVNEQFF. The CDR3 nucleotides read TGTGCCAGCTCACCACCGGGACTACGAGTCAATGAGCAGTTCTTC.

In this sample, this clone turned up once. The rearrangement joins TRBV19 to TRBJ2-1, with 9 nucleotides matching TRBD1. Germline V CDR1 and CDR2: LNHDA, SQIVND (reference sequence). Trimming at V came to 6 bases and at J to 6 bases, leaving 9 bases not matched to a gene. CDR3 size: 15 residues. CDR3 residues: CASRPPRQGVNEQFF. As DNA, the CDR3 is TGTGCCAGTAGGCCCCCCAGACAGGGGGTCAATGAGCAGTTCTTC. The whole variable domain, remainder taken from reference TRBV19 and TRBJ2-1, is DGGITQSPKYLFRKEGQNVTLSCEQNLNHDAMYWYRQDPGQGLRLIYYSQIVNDFQKGDIAEGYSVSREKKESFPLTVTSAQKNPTAFYLCASRPPRQGVNEQFFGPGTRLTVL.

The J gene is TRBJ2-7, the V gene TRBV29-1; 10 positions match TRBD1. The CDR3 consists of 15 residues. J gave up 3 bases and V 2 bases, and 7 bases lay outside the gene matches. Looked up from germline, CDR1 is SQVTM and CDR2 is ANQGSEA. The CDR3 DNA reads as TGCAGCGTTGAAAAGGGAAGGACAGGGGGCTACGAGCAGTACTTC. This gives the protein CSVEKGRTGGYEQYF.

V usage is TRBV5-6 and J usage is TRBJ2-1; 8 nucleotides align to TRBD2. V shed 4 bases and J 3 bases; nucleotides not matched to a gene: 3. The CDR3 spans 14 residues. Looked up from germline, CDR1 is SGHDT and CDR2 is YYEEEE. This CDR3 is CASSTGTSYNEQFF. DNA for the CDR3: TGTGCCAGCAGCACCGGGACTAGCTACAATGAGCAGTTCTTC. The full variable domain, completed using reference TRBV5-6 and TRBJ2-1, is DAGVTQSPTHLIKTRGQQVTLRCSPKSGHDTVSWYQQALGQGPQFIFQYYEEEERQRGNFPDRFSGHQFPNYSSELNVNALLLGDSALYLCASSTGTSYNEQFFGPGTRLTVL.

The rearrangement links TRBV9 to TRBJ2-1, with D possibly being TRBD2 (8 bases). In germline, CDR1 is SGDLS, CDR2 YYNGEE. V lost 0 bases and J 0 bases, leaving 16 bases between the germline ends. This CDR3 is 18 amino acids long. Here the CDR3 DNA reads TGTGCCAGCAGCGTAGGATTAGCGGGACAGAGCTCCTACAATGAGCAGTTCTTC. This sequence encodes CASSVGLAGQSSYNEQFF.

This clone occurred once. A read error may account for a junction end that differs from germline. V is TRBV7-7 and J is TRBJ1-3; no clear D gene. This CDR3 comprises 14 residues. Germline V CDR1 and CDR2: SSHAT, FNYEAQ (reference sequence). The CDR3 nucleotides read TGTGCTAGCAGCTCCGGGGTACCTGGAAACACCATATATTTT. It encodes CASSSGVPGNTIYF.

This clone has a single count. CDR3 amino acids: CASSTGGDTGELFF. The CDR3 DNA follows: TGTGCCAGTTCAACAGGGGGGGACACCGGGGAGCTGTTTTTT. This chain uses TRBV3-1 (or the pseudogene TRBV3-2) with TRBJ2-2; possible D gene TRBD1, 8 bases. The CDR3 extends over 14 amino acids. Trimming shortened V by 9 bases and J by 3 bases, and 14 bases separated the two germline ends. In germline, CDR1 is LGHDT, CDR2 YNNKEL (reference sequence).

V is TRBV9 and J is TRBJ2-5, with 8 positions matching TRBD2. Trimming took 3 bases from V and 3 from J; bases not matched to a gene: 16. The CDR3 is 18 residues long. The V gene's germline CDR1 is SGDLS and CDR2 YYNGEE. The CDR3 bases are TGTGCCAGCAGCGCAGGGAGAGGACTAGCCGCAGCCGAAGAGACCCAGTACTTC. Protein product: CASSAGRGLAAAEETQYF.

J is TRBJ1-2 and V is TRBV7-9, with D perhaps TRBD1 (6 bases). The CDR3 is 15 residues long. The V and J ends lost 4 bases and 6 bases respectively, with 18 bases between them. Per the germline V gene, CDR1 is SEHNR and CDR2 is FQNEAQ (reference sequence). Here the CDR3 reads CASSSLDRPPDGYTF. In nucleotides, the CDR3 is TGTGCCAGCAGCTCCCTAGACAGGCCCCCCGATGGCTACACCTTC.

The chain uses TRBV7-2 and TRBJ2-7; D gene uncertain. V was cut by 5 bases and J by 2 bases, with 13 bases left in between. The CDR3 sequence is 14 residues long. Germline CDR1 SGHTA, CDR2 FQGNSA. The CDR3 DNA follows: TGTGCCAGCAGCGCCGACTGGTCTGCCTACGAGCAGTACTTC. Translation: CASSADWSAYEQYF.

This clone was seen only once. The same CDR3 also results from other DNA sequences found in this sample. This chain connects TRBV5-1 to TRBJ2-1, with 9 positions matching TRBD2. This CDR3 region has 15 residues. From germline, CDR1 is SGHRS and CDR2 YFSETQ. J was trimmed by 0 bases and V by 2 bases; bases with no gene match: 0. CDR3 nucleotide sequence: TGCGCCAGCAGCTTTAGCGGGGGCTCCTACAATGAGCAGTTCTTC. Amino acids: CASSFSGGSYNEQFF. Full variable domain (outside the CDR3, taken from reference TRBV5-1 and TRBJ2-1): KAGVTQTPRYLIKTRGQQVTLSCSPISGHRSVSWYQQTPGQGLQFLFEYFSETQRNKGNFPGRFSGRQFSNSRSEMNVSTLELGDSALYLCASSFSGGSYNEQFFGPGTRLTVL.

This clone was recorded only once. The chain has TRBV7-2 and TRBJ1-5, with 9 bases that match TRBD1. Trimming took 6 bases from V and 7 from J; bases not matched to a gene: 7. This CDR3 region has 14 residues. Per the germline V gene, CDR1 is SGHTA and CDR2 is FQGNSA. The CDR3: CASSWGQGNQPQHF. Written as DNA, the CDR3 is TGTGCCAGCAGTTGGGGACAGGGTAACCAGCCCCAGCATTTT.

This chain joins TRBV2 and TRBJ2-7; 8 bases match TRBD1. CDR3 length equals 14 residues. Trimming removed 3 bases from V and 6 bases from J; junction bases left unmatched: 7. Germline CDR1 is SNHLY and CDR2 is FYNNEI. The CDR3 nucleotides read TGTGCCAGCAGTGACCAGGGGGCGCTTCGCGAGCAGTACTTC. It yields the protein CASSDQGALREQYF.

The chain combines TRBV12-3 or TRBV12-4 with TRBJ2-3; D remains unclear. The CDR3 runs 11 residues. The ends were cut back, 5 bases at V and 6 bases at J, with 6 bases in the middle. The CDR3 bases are TGTGCCAGCAGTCCCTTCGATACGCAGTATTTT. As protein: CASSPFDTQYF.

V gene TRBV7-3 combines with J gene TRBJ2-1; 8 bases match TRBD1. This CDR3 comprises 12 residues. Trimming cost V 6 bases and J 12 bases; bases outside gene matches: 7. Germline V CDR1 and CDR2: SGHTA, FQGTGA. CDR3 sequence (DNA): TGTGCCAGCAGTCCACAACAGGGGGTGCAGTTCTTC. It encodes CASSPQQGVQFF.

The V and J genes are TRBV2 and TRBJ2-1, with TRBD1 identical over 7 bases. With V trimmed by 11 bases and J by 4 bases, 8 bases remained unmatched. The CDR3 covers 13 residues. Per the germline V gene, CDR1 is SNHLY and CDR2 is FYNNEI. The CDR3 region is CAVRRDSYNEQFF. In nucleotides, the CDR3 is TGTGCCGTGCGACGGGACAGTTACAATGAGCAGTTCTTC.

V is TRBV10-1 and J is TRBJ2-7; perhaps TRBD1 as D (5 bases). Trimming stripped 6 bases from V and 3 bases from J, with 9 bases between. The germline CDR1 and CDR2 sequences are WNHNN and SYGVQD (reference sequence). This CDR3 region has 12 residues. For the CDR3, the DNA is TGCGCCAGCAGCAGAACAGGCTACGAGCAGTACTTC. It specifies CASSRTGYEQYF.

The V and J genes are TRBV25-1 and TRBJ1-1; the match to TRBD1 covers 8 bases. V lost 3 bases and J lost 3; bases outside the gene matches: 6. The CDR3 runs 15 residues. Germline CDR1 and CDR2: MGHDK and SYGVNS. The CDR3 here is CASSDSGGAHTEAFF. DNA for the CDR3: TGTGCCAGCAGTGATTCAGGGGGCGCCCACACTGAAGCTTTCTTT.